The T cell receptor beta chain described here comes from a study of tumor-infiltrating lymphocytes in primary liver carcinoma (dated by TCRdb to the late 2010s). A note on the overall study: Between late 2015 and 2016, about 5 patients in China with histopathologically diagnosed primary liver carcinoma had surgical resection. The tumors of the five patients were staged as T1-T3 N0M0, with maximum diameters ranging from about 4.2 to 11 cm. Across five regions of each liver tumor, along with adjacent normal tissue and blood, the study brought together TCRbeta repertoire sequencing, expression microarrays and whole-exome sequencing. Each sample produced roughly 3.65 to 7.5 million productive TCRbeta reads, and read depth showed no significant difference between tissue types. Technical replicate repertoires showed high reproducibility, with mean shared-clone rates roughly 0.89 and correlation coefficients above 0.95. A total of approximately 35 specimens from 5 patients, comprising approximately 25 tumor regions, 5 adjacent noncancerous liver tissues and 5 peripheral blood samples, were covered by TCRbeta repertoire sequencing. The five patients, three men and two women aged 30 to 69 years, had hepatocellular carcinoma (four) or combined HCC and intrahepatic cholangiocarcinoma (one).

Blood RNA was extracted from unsorted whole blood with TRIzol reagent; germline DNA came from the DNeasy Blood & Tissue kit. At the time of sampling, the patients were treatment-naive and had chronic HBV infection. Before surgery, four milliliters of peripheral blood were collected into K2EDTA tubes. Study-wide conclusions, independent of this receptor: Repertoire overlap was found to be higher between tumor regions (mean around 35%) than between tumor-adjacent (roughly 17%) or tumor-blood (14%) pairs, consistent with antigen-driven expansion. The study included only a few patients, and the authors note findings should be validated in a larger study. Because the samples were bulk and unsorted, CD4+ and CD8+ T cell repertoires could not be compared. Compared with blood, tumors had a significantly larger share of the repertoire taken up by the top 250 clones (p = 0.039). Only the TCR beta chain was sequenced, so true repertoire diversity is likely underestimated because unpaired alpha chains were not captured.

Starting from about 500 ng total RNA, TCRbeta-specific cDNA was produced by reverse transcription with a constant-region primer and ProtoScript II reverse transcriptase. Three nested multiplex PCR rounds, following a slightly modified ARM-PCR procedure, were used to build the TCRbeta libraries. Sample barcodes and Illumina adapters were added in a final 25-cycle PCR using Deep VentR polymerase. Amplicons of 200-500 bp were gel-purified with a QIAquick gel extraction kit before sequencing. The TCRbeta amplicons were sequenced with 250-bp paired-end reads on an Illumina HiSeq 2500. Per the original workflow: Trimmomatic v0.33 was used to quality-trim the reads, and FLASH v1.2.11 was used to merge paired reads so that full CDR3 sequences could be recovered. V, D and J germline segments were assigned to the rearranged TCRbeta sequences using MiGEC v1.2.1b. Clonotype statistics and Shannon-Wiener diversity indices were computed with VDJtools v1.0.0. Except for diversity analysis, only each sample's 250 most abundant clonotypes were used in subsequent analyses to reduce sampling bias. The raw public data were reprocessed by TCRdb itself: fastp quality trimming at Q25, MiXCR clonotype calling, in-frame beta chains only. Rows matching on CDR3 protein sequence are summarized as one entry with the most common DNA and genes. The V and J calls and clone size are TCRdb's, not the authors'. Present in this sample are about 350,000 distinct CDR3 sequences, about 65% of which were seen just once. Under 8% of the sample comes from the top ten.

This clonotype was recorded at least ten times. The target of this receptor is not known. No quality values exist for individual bases; no much larger clone is one base distant. The sequencing sample was made of peripheral blood. This TCR derives from a man in his forties or fifties with primary liver carcinoma and hepatitis B virus infection.

The CDR3 has the sequence CASSQGYNTEAFF. The nucleotide sequence reads as follows: TGTGCCAGCAGCCAAGGTTACAACACTGAAGCTTTCTTT. Recombination connected TRBV4-2 to TRBJ1-1; the D gene assignment is ambiguous. Looking up the germline V gene yields CDR1 LGHNA and CDR2 YNFKEQ. Relative to germline, V is 1 base shorter and J is 2 bases shorter, with 5 bases between their ends. The CDR3 goes from the cysteine to the phenylalanine over 13 residues. Only the CDR3 region is kept as DNA, spanning 39 bases read in frame from base 1.